This T cell receptor (beta chain) was sequenced during a study of identical twins. Each donor was a healthy Caucasian. With template switching, a universal primer site was added, and the cDNA carried unique molecular identifiers. MiXCR was run by TCRdb on the 5' RACE reads, yielding one entry per CDR3 protein. The sample carries around 1.7 million distinct CDR3 sequences, under 35% recorded once. In regard to this clonotype: Its antigen is not known.

Study results and caveats: Insertions were fewer in abundant cord blood beta clonotypes, whereas memory repertoires showed none of this pattern. Instead of following the same donors, the conclusions were based on cross-sectional statistical analysis.

CDR1 and CDR2 (germline): SNHLY, FYNNEI. The ends lost 3 bases at V and 7 bases at J; junction bases unmatched: 7. The CDR3 has 15 amino acids. This clonotype was sampled from a newborn girl in good health. The V gene is TRBV2, the J gene TRBJ2-7; 12 bases line up with TRBD2. Sample: cord blood. The CDR3 sequence is CASSDPTSGGLEQYF. CDR3 bases: TGTGCCAGCAGTGACCCGACTAGCGGGGGTCTTGAGCAGTACTTC.